The 27 T cell receptor beta chains listed next were all sequenced from one sample in a study of shared clonotypes between healthy human individuals. Here immunoSEQ multiplex PCR was the method, and the copy in TCRdb shows in-frame clones only, minus some. The sample holds roughly 500,000 clones, 70% to 85% seen once. Specimen: PBMCs. The receptors were gathered from a woman in her thirties or forties in good health. Some clones in this sample may be carry-over from other donors' samples.

V is TRBV28 and J is TRBJ1-1; the D is unclear. The CDR3 has 11 amino acids. Germline V gene sequence: CDR1 MDHEN, CDR2 SYDVKM. Trimming removed 10 bases from V and 7 bases from J, with 13 bases in between. The CDR3 here is CATRSKLEAFF. CDR3 sequence (DNA): TGTGCCACCAGGAGTAAACTTGAAGCTTTCTTT.

This clone has a handful of counts. The rearrangement links TRBV5-1 to TRBJ1-1; no clear D. Trimming stripped 0 bases from V and 2 bases from J, with 5 bases between. Germline V CDR1 and CDR2: SGHRS, YFSETQ. CDR3 length equals 13 residues. CDR3 bases: TGCGCCAGCAGCTTGGGGTCCAACACTGAAGCTTTCTTT. This translates into CASSLGSNTEAFF.

This chain links TRBV10-1 with TRBJ2-7, with D maybe TRBD1 (6 bases). This CDR3 contains 15 residues. The V gene lost 3 bases and the J gene lost 5 bases, with 17 bases spanning the gap. The germline gives CDR1 WNHNN, CDR2 SYGVQD (reference sequence). The CDR3 loop reads CASSDPTGALNEQYF. The CDR3 coding sequence is TGCGCCAGCAGTGATCCGACAGGAGCCCTGAACGAGCAGTACTTC.

This clone turned up a few times. The chain combines TRBV6-4 with TRBJ2-6; no definite D call. Germline-derived CDR1 and CDR2 are MRHNA and SNTAGT. The CDR3 loop spans 14 amino acids. Trimming took off 6 bases at V and 0 bases at J, with 6 bases between the two ends. As DNA, the CDR3 is TGTGCCAGCAGCGCCGACTCTGGGGCCAACGTCCTGACTTTC. Its translation: CASSADSGANVLTF.

This chain joins TRBV4-1 and TRBJ2-7; 11 nucleotides agree with TRBD2. The V gene's germline CDR1 is MGHRA and CDR2 YSYEKL. With V trimmed by 4 bases and J by 2 bases, 4 bases remained unmatched. The CDR3 length is 15 residues. The CDR3 loop reads CASSPLAGGPYEQYF. The CDR3 DNA sequence: TGCGCCAGCAGCCCCCTAGCGGGAGGCCCCTACGAGCAGTACTTC.

The chain has TRBV5-6 and TRBJ1-1; D remains ambiguous. The CDR3 loop spans 14 amino acids. Trimming stripped 1 base from V and 5 bases from J, with 12 bases between. Per the germline V gene, CDR1 is SGHDT and CDR2 is YYEEEE. The CDR3 spells CASSLISGETEAFF. In DNA, the CDR3 is TGTGCCAGCAGCTTGATTTCGGGAGAGACTGAAGCTTTCTTT.

This clone was seen ten or more times. The chain joins TRBV13 to TRBJ2-7, with TRBD2 as a possible D gene (6 bases). Germline V gene lookup returns CDR1 PRHDT and CDR2 FYEKMQ (reference sequence). The CDR3 loop spans 12 amino acids. Trimming removed 5 bases from V and 7 bases from J, with 12 bases in between. CDR3 in amino acids: CASSPRGLEQYF. CDR3 sequence (DNA): TGTGCCAGCAGCCCCCGGGGGTTAGAGCAGTACTTC.

V and J are TRBV19 and TRBJ1-4; no firm D call. The V gene's germline CDR1 is LNHDA and CDR2 SQIVND (reference sequence). The CDR3 length is 15 residues. V was cut by 4 bases and J by 5 bases, with 14 bases left in between. This CDR3 is CASSTLDGRNEKLFF. The CDR3 nucleotides are TGTGCCAGTAGTACCCTGGACGGAAGAAATGAAAAACTGTTTTTT. The full variable domain, with the rest looked up from reference TRBV19 and TRBJ1-4, is DGGITQSPKYLFRKEGQNVTLSCEQNLNHDAMYWYRQDPGQGLRLIYYSQIVNDFQKGDIAEGYSVSREKKESFPLTVTSAQKNPTAFYLCASSTLDGRNEKLFFGSGTQLSVL.

The CDR3 nucleotides are TGTGCCAGCTCCCCGGGAGGCCCCCGGGAGACCCAGTACTTC. Protein sequence: CASSPGGPRETQYF. This chain links TRBV11-3 with TRBJ2-5, with TRBD2 matching 7 bases. V trimming: 8 bases; J trimming: 5 bases; junction bases outside the gene matches: 11. This CDR3 is 14 amino acids long. From germline, CDR1 is SGHNT and CDR2 YENEEA. The complete variable domain, with remaining parts taken from reference TRBV11-3 and TRBJ2-5, reads EAGVVQSPRYKIIEKKQPVAFWCNPISGHNTLYWYLQNLGQGPELLIRYENEEAVDDSQLPKDRFSAERLKGVDSTLKIQPAELGDSAVYLCASSPGGPRETQYFGPGTRLLVL.

The rearrangement joins TRBV9 to TRBJ2-1, with 9 bases matching TRBD2. V lost 2 bases to trimming and J lost 2 bases; unmatched junction nucleotides: 2. CDR3 length equals 15 residues. Germline CDR1 reads SGDLS; CDR2 reads YYNGEE. DNA of the CDR3: TGTGCCAGCAGCGTTAGCGGGAGTACCTACAATGAGCAGTTCTTC. Its protein product is CASSVSGSTYNEQFF.

This clone has a single count. The chain has TRBV7-2 and TRBJ2-7; 11 bases fit TRBD1. This CDR3 has 14 residues. V was pared by 5 bases and J by 2 bases, with 2 bases of the junction left unmatched. Germline V gene sequence: CDR1 SGHTA, CDR2 FQGNSA. This CDR3 reads CASSQDRGPYEQYF. For the CDR3, the DNA is TGTGCCAGCAGCCAGGACAGGGGGCCCTACGAGCAGTACTTC. The full variable domain, completed using reference TRBV7-2 and TRBJ2-7, is GAGVSQSPSNKVTEKGKDVELRCDPISGHTALYWYRQSLGQGLEFLIYFQGNSAPDKSGLPSDRFSAERTGGSVSTLTIQRTQQEDSAVYLCASSQDRGPYEQYFGPGTRLTVT.

A few counts support this clone. This chain joins TRBV5-1 and TRBJ1-1, with no clear D. Germline V gene lookup returns CDR1 SGHRS and CDR2 YFSETQ. The V and J ends lost 1 base and 0 bases respectively, with 4 bases between them. The CDR3 covers 13 residues. The CDR3: CASSLYMNTEAFF. The CDR3 DNA reads as TGCGCCAGCAGCTTGTATATGAACACTGAAGCTTTCTTT.

The chain recombines TRBV2 with TRBJ2-1, with D possibly TRBD2 on 6 matching bases. Trimming took off 0 bases at V and 7 bases at J, with 10 bases between the two ends. Per the germline V gene, CDR1 is SNHLY and CDR2 is FYNNEI. This CDR3 contains 14 residues. The chain's CDR3 is CASSEAGLPNEQFF. In DNA, the CDR3 is TGTGCCAGCAGTGAAGCGGGACTTCCTAATGAGCAGTTCTTC.

The chain is built from TRBV27 and TRBJ2-1; the D gene is possibly TRBD2 (5 bases). The CDR3 spans 15 residues. Trimming took 5 bases from V and 6 from J, leaving 17 bases between them. CDR1 and CDR2 (germline): MNHEY, SMNVEV (reference sequence). CDR3 sequence reads: CASSAPSRSPNEQFF. In DNA form, the CDR3 reads TGTGCCAGCAGTGCCCCTAGCAGATCCCCCAATGAGCAGTTCTTC.

This clone has a count of ten or more. CDR3 nucleotide sequence: TGTGCCAGCAGCCCCACAGGTGGCAGGGCGAGAGCTAACTATGGCTACACCTTC. Translating it yields CASSPTGGRARANYGYTF. The chain recombines TRBV11-2 with TRBJ1-2; a weak D match, TRBD1 (5 bases). Trimming removed 5 bases from V and 0 bases from J, with 22 bases in between. The CDR3 length is 18 residues. Germline-derived CDR1 and CDR2 are SGHAT and FQNNGV. The full variable domain, completed using reference TRBV11-2 and TRBJ1-2, is EAGVAQSPRYKIIEKRQSVAFWCNPISGHATLYWYQQILGQGPKLLIQFQNNGVVDDSQLPKDRFSAERLKGVDSTLKIQPAKLEDSAVYLCASSPTGGRARANYGYTFGSGTRLTVV.

This rearrangement joins TRBV6-5 to TRBJ1-2; weak D call: TRBD1 (6 bases). V dropped 2 bases and J dropped 8 bases, with 18 bases sitting between them. This CDR3 is 15 amino acids long. Germline V gene sequence: CDR1 MNHEY, CDR2 SVGAGI. The CDR3 DNA reads TGTGCCAGCAGTTACCGTCAACCCCCAGGGGCCGGCTACACCTTC. It codes for CASSYRQPPGAGYTF.

The chain is built from TRBV28 and TRBJ1-1, with 7 nucleotides matching TRBD1. J was trimmed by 4 bases and V by 6 bases; bases with no gene match: 17. This CDR3 is built from 17 residues. The germline gives CDR1 MDHEN, CDR2 SYDVKM. The CDR3 bases are TGTGCCAGCAGACCGATCCCCCCAGGGGGAAGTGGCACTGAAGCTTTCTTT. The encoded protein is CASRPIPPGGSGTEAFF.

The chain recombines TRBV7-2 with TRBJ2-3, with D possibly TRBD2 on 6 matching bases. With 6 bases removed from V and 4 bases from J, the gap between germline ends came to 17 bases. Germline values: CDR1 SGHTA, CDR2 FQGNSA. This CDR3 is built from 15 residues. The chain's CDR3 is CASSESSGVSDTQYF. CDR3 DNA: TGTGCCAGCAGTGAGAGTAGCGGAGTATCAGATACGCAGTATTTT.

The genes are TRBV7-9 and TRBJ1-1; perhaps TRBD1 as D (6 bases). CDR3 length equals 17 residues. From germline, CDR1 is SEHNR and CDR2 FQNEAQ (reference sequence). V was cut by 1 base and J by 5 bases, with 20 bases left in between. The CDR3 loop is CASSLGGGAGARTEAFF. DNA of the CDR3: TGTGCCAGCAGCTTAGGTGGTGGGGCAGGGGCAAGAACTGAAGCTTTCTTT.

CDR3 nucleotide sequence: TGTGCCAGCAGCCTAAGACAGGGGTCCTACGAGCAGTACTTC. Its translation is CASSLRQGSYEQYF. V is TRBV13 and J is TRBJ2-7, with 8 bases aligning to TRBD1. Germline loops: CDR1 PRHDT, CDR2 FYEKMQ (reference sequence). The CDR3 is 14 residues long. With V trimmed by 5 bases and J by 1 base, 4 bases remained unmatched.

As regards this clone: The junction departs from the called germline gene at one end, perhaps through a read error. This chain connects TRBV7-7 to TRBJ1-4, with 8 bases identical to TRBD1. The germline CDR1 and CDR2 sequences are SSHAT and FNYEAQ (reference sequence). The CDR3 is 15 amino acids. CDR3 bases: TGTGCTAGCAGCCTAGGACAGGGCCCGGATGAAAAACTGTTTTTT. Its protein product is CASSLGQGPDEKLFF.

CDR3 loop: CASSLAGASIYGYTF. The CDR3 nucleotides read TGTGCCAGCAGCTTAGCCGGGGCCAGCATCTATGGCTACACCTTC. This sequence joins TRBV7-8 and TRBJ1-2; D possibly corresponds to TRBD1 (5 bases). The CDR3 is 15 amino acids. V dropped 0 bases and J dropped 4 bases, with 12 bases sitting between them. Germline lookup yields CDR1 SGHVS and CDR2 FQNEAQ.

The chain joins TRBV27 to TRBJ2-2, with 8 bases identical to TRBD1. The junction had 11 bases not matched to a gene; V was cut back by 1 base and J by 4 bases. This CDR3 region has 18 residues. Per germline, CDR1 MNHEY and CDR2 SMNVEV (reference sequence). CDR3 nucleotides: TGTGCCAGCAGTTTATACTCACCTTACAGGGGGAGCACCGGGGAGCTGTTTTTT. It specifies CASSLYSPYRGSTGELFF.

The chain carries TRBV2 and TRBJ2-7; D is uncertain. The CDR3 spans 13 residues. The V gene's germline CDR1 is SNHLY and CDR2 FYNNEI. V lost 1 base, J lost 7 bases, and 11 bases lay in between. The CDR3 DNA follows: TGTGCCAGCAGTGAAGTAGGGTGGGGAGAGCAGTACTTC. It specifies CASSEVGWGEQYF.

V is TRBV6-1 and J is TRBJ2-2; D unclear. CDR3 length: 15 residues. The germline V and J ends were trimmed by 2 bases and 6 bases, with 13 bases remaining between them. The germline V gene encodes CDR1 MNHNS and CDR2 SASEGT. CDR3 protein: CASSERRLEAGELFF. The CDR3 coding sequence is TGTGCCAGCAGTGAACGGCGCCTAGAGGCCGGGGAGCTGTTTTTT.

As for this clone: In the same sample, other DNA sequences code for this CDR3. The CDR3 DNA sequence: TGCGCCAGCAGCCCAACAGGAATCCCTAACTATGGCTACACCTTC. Translation: CASSPTGIPNYGYTF. This chain links TRBV4-1 with TRBJ1-2; a weak D match, TRBD1 (5 bases). The CDR3 has 15 amino acids. Germline values: CDR1 MGHRA, CDR2 YSYEKL. V lost 4 bases to trimming and J lost 0 bases, with 12 bases between them.

The sample holds many counts of this clone. This chain uses TRBV7-2 with TRBJ2-3; 14 bases match TRBD2. V lost 5 bases to trimming and J lost 5 bases; unmatched junction nucleotides: 3. This CDR3 has 15 amino acids. Per the germline V gene, CDR1 is SGHTA and CDR2 is FQGNSA. The CDR3 protein is CASSRLAGGIDTQYF. The CDR3 DNA is TGTGCCAGCAGCCGACTAGCGGGAGGGATAGATACGCAGTATTTT.